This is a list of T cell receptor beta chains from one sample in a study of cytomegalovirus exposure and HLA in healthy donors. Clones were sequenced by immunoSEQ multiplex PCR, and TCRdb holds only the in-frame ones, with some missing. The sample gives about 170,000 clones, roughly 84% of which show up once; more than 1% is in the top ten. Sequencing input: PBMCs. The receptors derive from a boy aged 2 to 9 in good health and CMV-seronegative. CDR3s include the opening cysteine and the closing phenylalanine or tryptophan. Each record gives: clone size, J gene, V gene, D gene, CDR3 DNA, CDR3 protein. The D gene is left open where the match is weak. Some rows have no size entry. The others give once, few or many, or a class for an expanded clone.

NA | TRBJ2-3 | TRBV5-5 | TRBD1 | TGTGCCAGCAGCTTGTGGCAGGGGGCTATGAGCACAGATACGCAGTATTTT | CASSLWQGAMSTDTQYF
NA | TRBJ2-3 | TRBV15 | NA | TGTGCCACCAGCACCAGGGGGGTGGCAATAACGGATACGCAGTATTTT | CATSTRGVAITDTQYF
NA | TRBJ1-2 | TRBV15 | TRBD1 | TGTGCCACCAGCAGCAGGAGGAGGGGGCGCGACTATGGCTACACCTTC | CATSSRRRGRDYGYTF
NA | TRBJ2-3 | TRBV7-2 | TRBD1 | TGTGCCAGCAGCGGGGCAGGGACAGGGGGAGATACGCAGTATTTT | CASSGAGTGGDTQYF
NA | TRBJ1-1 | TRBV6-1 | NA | TGTGCCAGCAGCGAGGACACTGAAGCTTTCTTT | CASSEDTEAFF
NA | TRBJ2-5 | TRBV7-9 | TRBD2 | TGTGCCAGCAGCCGGACTGCGCGGGGGGCTGTAGGGGAGACCCAGTACTTC | CASSRTARGAVGETQYF
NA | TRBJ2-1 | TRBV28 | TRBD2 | TGTGCCAGCAGTTTAGGACTAGCTAGGAATGAGCAGTTCTTC | CASSLGLARNEQFF
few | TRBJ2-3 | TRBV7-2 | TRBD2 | TGTGCCAGCAGCCCCCAGCGGGGTAGCACAGATACGCAGTATTTT | CASSPQRGSTDTQYF
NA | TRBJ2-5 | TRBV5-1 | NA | TGCGCCAGCACCCTGGCGGGTGGAGTAGGAGAGACCCAGTACTTC | CASTLAGGVGETQYF
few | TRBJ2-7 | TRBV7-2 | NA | TGTGCCAGCAGCTTATCCGGGGTTACCTACGAGCAGTACTTC | CASSLSGVTYEQYF
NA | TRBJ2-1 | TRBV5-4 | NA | TGTGCCAGCAGCTTTGGAGGCTCCTACAATGAGCAGTTCTTC | CASSFGGSYNEQFF